A single sample gave rise to the 5 T cell receptor beta chains below, sequenced in a study of blood T cell repertoires in COVID-19. The method was immunoSEQ multiplex PCR; TCRdb's version includes in-frame clones alone and lacks a portion of them. Of about 350,000 clones in the sample, approximately 91% were seen once. The specimen sequenced was peripheral blood. These receptors all come from a woman in her 70s with COVID-19, enrolled during active disease.

The chain couples TRBV7-3 to TRBJ2-2, with no clear D. The CDR3 length is 18 residues. From germline, CDR1 is SGHTA and CDR2 FQGTGA. The ends were cut back, 0 bases at V and 0 bases at J, with 14 bases in the middle. Written as DNA, the CDR3 is TGTGCCAGCAGCTTAACGGGCCTTTTTGGTTCGAACACCGGGGAGCTGTTTTTT. This codes for CASSLTGLFGSNTGELFF.

The rearrangement joins TRBV19 to TRBJ1-5, with a tentative D call TRBD1 (5 bases). Trimming stripped 6 bases from V and 7 bases from J, with 13 bases between. The CDR3 has 13 residues. Germline CDR1 reads LNHDA; CDR2 reads SQIVND (reference sequence). The CDR3 DNA is TGTGCCAGTAGCCGGGACTACCGCCAGCCCCAGCATTTT. Encoded protein: CASSRDYRQPQHF.

The V gene is TRBV11-2, the J gene TRBJ1-2; 8 nucleotides line up with TRBD1. The CDR3 sequence is 14 residues long. Trimming removed 6 bases from V and 8 bases from J; junction bases left unmatched: 11. Germline lookup yields CDR1 SGHAT and CDR2 FQNNGV. The CDR3 DNA sequence: TGTGCCAGCAGACGGACCCAGGACAGGGAAGGCTACACCTTC. Translated: CASRRTQDREGYTF.

The J gene is TRBJ1-2, the V gene TRBV5-4; D not resolved. This CDR3 is 14 amino acids long. Germline V lookup: CDR1 SGHNT, CDR2 YYREEE (reference sequence). V was clipped by 3 bases and J by 1 base, with 10 bases between them. The CDR3, as DNA: TGTGCCAGCAGCTCTAGCGGGGATAACTATGGCTACACCTTC. As protein: CASSSSGDNYGYTF.

The chain recombines TRBV11-2 with TRBJ2-2, with 9 bases that match TRBD1. The J segment lost 5 bases and the V segment lost 2 bases, leaving 6 bases of the junction unmatched. Germline V gives CDR1 SGHAT, CDR2 FQNNGV. The CDR3 contains 16 residues. This CDR3 reads CASSLKTGGATGELFF. In nucleotides, the CDR3 is TGTGCCAGCAGCTTAAAAACAGGGGGCGCAACCGGGGAGCTGTTTTTT.